This passage covers 6 T cell receptor beta chains from one sample sequenced in a study of blood T cell repertoires in COVID-19. The assay was immunoSEQ multiplex PCR, and TCRdb's table has in-frame clones only and misses some. The table lists 150,000 to 250,000 clones, about nine tenths of them singletons. Sequencing was carried out using PBMCs or T cells enriched from blood (not recorded which). These receptors originate from a woman aged 25 to 45 who had recovered from COVID-19.

The chain has TRBV5-1 and TRBJ1-1, with 10 bases that match TRBD1. CDR1 SGHRS and CDR2 YFSETQ come from the germline V gene. The CDR3 contains 18 residues. Trimming cost V 2 bases and J 5 bases; bases outside gene matches: 15. CDR3 DNA: TGCGCCAGCAGCTTCGTCGGGACAGGGGTAGGCTGGGGGACTGAAGCTTTCTTT. Its translation is CASSFVGTGVGWGTEAFF.

The chain carries TRBV7-2 and TRBJ1-2; weak D call: TRBD1 (6 bases). The CDR3 length is 13 residues. Germline assignment: CDR1 SGHTA and CDR2 FQGNSA. The V gene lost 5 bases and the J gene lost 8 bases, with 15 bases spanning the gap. CDR3 sequence reads: CASSETGQWGYTF. CDR3 sequence (DNA): TGTGCCAGCAGCGAGACTGGACAGTGGGGCTACACCTTC.

The chain recombines TRBV7-8 with TRBJ2-2; 7 bases are shared with TRBD2. Per the germline V gene, CDR1 is SGHVS and CDR2 is FQNEAQ. The V segment lost 1 base and the J segment 0 bases; nucleotides outside the gene matches: 5. The CDR3 has 17 residues. The CDR3 region has the DNA TGTGCCAGCAGCTTAGGGCCCAGCGGGACGAACACCGGGGAGCTGTTTTTT. Translation gives CASSLGPSGTNTGELFF.

This clone appeared a few times. V and J are TRBV5-6 and TRBJ1-2, with D perhaps matching TRBD1 (6 bases). This CDR3 has 14 amino acids. V lost 4 bases and J lost 4, with 14 bases in between. Germline V CDR1 and CDR2: SGHDT, YYEEEE. CDR3 sequence reads: CASSRTDRVYGYTF. CDR3 nucleotides: TGTGCCAGCAGCCGGACGGACAGAGTCTATGGCTACACCTTC.

The rearrangement uses TRBV7-9 and TRBJ2-7; no reliable D call. The V end lost 2 bases, the J end lost 0 bases, and 11 bases lay between the germline ends. Germline-derived CDR1 and CDR2 are SEHNR and FQNEAQ (reference sequence). This CDR3 is built from 15 residues. The CDR3 region has the DNA TGTGCCAGCAGCTTAAAAAGCGTCAGCTCCTACGAGCAGTACTTC. Protein sequence: CASSLKSVSSYEQYF.

V gene TRBV19 combines with J gene TRBJ2-7, with D hard to call. CDR1 is LNHDA and CDR2 is SQIVND in the germline V gene (reference sequence). CDR3 length equals 14 residues. The V gene lost 6 bases and the J gene lost 2 bases, with 14 bases spanning the gap. The CDR3 loop reads CASSGVLAAYEQYF. DNA for the CDR3: TGTGCCAGTAGCGGAGTCTTGGCTGCCTACGAGCAGTACTTC.